The next 31 T cell receptor beta chains were all read from a single sample in a study of post-analysis software for immune sequencing data. Researchers reported that TCR beta cDNA libraries carried unique molecular identifiers. Each CDR3 protein gets one entry after TCRdb re-called the PCR reads with MiXCR. The table has 650,000 to 850,000 distinct CDR3 sequences, 40% to 55% seen once. These receptors' antigens are unknown. General study findings and limits: With TRBV5-6, TRBV5-1 and TRBV20-1 included, about five TRBV segments were more frequent in patients than in controls.

Sample: blood. The receptor set was obtained from a girl aged 10-17 years with multiple sclerosis.

In this sample, this clonotype turned up once. V usage is TRBV29-1 and J usage is TRBJ2-5; 12 positions match TRBD2. Germline V gene sequence: CDR1 SQVTM, CDR2 ANQGSEA. This CDR3 has 18 amino acids. The V gene end was trimmed by 2 bases and the J gene end by 5 bases; junction bases not matched to a gene: 15. This CDR3 reads CSVEMVTATSGSMETQYF. The CDR3 bases are TGCAGCGTTGAAATGGTCACGGCGACTAGCGGGAGTATGGAGACCCAGTACTTC.

The chain combines TRBV5-5 with TRBJ2-5; 9 nucleotides line up with TRBD1. The length of the CDR3 is 15 residues. The germline V gene encodes CDR1 SGHKS and CDR2 YYEKEE (reference sequence). J was trimmed by 4 bases and V by 0 bases; bases with no gene match: 4. The CDR3 protein is CASSLAETGGETQYF. The CDR3, as DNA: TGTGCCAGCAGCTTGGCCGAGACAGGGGGAGAGACCCAGTACTTC. Supplemented by reference TRBV5-5 and TRBJ2-5, the full variable domain reads DAGVTQSPTHLIKTRGQQVTLRCSPISGHKSVSWYQQVLGQGPQFIFQYYEKEERGRGNFPDRFSARQFPNYSSELNVNALLLGDSALYLCASSLAETGGETQYFGPGTRLLVL.

V is TRBV6-2 or TRBV6-3 and J is TRBJ2-1, with TRBD2 identical over 9 bases. V was pared by 7 bases and J by 6 bases, with 10 bases of the junction left unmatched. The germline CDR1 and CDR2 sequences are MNHEY and SVGEGT. The CDR3 runs 15 residues. This chain's CDR3 is CASKPTSGTFNEQFF. The CDR3 DNA reads TGTGCCAGCAAACCGACTAGCGGAACCTTCAATGAGCAGTTCTTC.

The chain has TRBV24-1 and TRBJ2-2, with TRBD1 matching 8 bases. The CDR3 has 16 amino acids. CDR1 and CDR2 (germline): KGHDR, SFDVKD. The V segment lost 7 bases and the J segment 0 bases; nucleotides outside the gene matches: 6. The CDR3 sequence: CATSDTGGPNTGELFF. CDR3 bases: TGTGCCACCAGCGATACAGGGGGACCGAACACCGGGGAGCTGTTTTTT.

This sequence joins TRBV15 and TRBJ2-3; TRBD2 matches 8 bases. The CDR3 spans 16 residues. Trimming at V came to 1 base and at J to 2 bases, leaving 5 bases not matched to a gene. CDR1 and CDR2 (germline): LNHNV, YYDKDF (reference sequence). CDR3 in amino acids: CATSRGTSGPTDTQYF. CDR3 nucleotides: TGTGCCACCAGCAGAGGTACTAGCGGTCCCACAGATACGCAGTATTTT.

This clonotype occurred a few times. The V call is TRBV7-6, the J call TRBJ2-1; weak D call: TRBD1 (6 bases). The CDR3 is made up of 17 amino acids. The germline V and J ends were trimmed by 3 bases and 0 bases, with 15 bases remaining between them. In germline, CDR1 is SGHVS, CDR2 FNYEAQ. CDR3 nucleotide sequence: TGTGCCAGCAGCTTGGGGGCAGGGGCTAACTCCTACAATGAGCAGTTCTTC. Its protein is CASSLGAGANSYNEQFF.

The V and J genes are TRBV4-3 and TRBJ2-7; perhaps D is TRBD1 or TRBD2 (5 bases each). CDR1 LGHNA and CDR2 YSLEER come from the germline V gene. V lost 3 bases and J 2 bases, leaving 11 bases between the germline ends. CDR3 size: 14 residues. CDR3 sequence reads: CASSQGPGTYEQYF. Here the CDR3 DNA reads TGCGCCAGCAGCCAGGGACCGGGTACCTACGAGCAGTACTTC.

This clonotype was found a few times. V usage is TRBV15 and J usage is TRBJ2-5, with TRBD1 identical over 8 bases. Matching the DNA end better, TRBJ2-7 makes the J call doubtful. Germline CDR1 is LNHNV and CDR2 is YYDKDF (reference sequence). This CDR3 is built from 16 residues. DNA of the CDR3: TGTGCCACCAGCAGAGATACGGACAGGGAAGGCTACGAGCAGTACTTC. Translated, it gives CATSRDTDREGYEQYF.

The rearrangement joins TRBV6-2 or TRBV6-3 to TRBJ2-5, with 9 bases that match TRBD2. With 7 bases clipped from V and 11 bases from J, the junction kept 17 bases outside the gene matches. The CDR3 has 15 residues. Germline values: CDR1 MNHEY, CDR2 SVGEGT. The DNA for the CDR3 is TGTGCCAGCACTAGGGGGCTAGCGGGAATGAATGGGCAGTACTTC. This gives the protein CASTRGLAGMNGQYF.

The V gene is TRBV12-3 or TRBV12-4, the J gene TRBJ2-7; D assignment may be TRBD1 or TRBD2 (7 bases each). V was shortened by 6 bases and J by 3 bases, with 18 bases between the two germline ends. The CDR3 loop spans 15 amino acids. The CDR3 reads CASRPSSGGDYEQYF. CDR3 in DNA: TGTGCCAGCAGACCTAGTTCAGGGGGGGACTACGAGCAGTACTTC.

This clonotype was counted between two and nine times. J is TRBJ2-7 and V is TRBV29-1; D is possibly TRBD1 (5 bases). The CDR3 consists of 14 residues. Per the germline V gene, CDR1 is SQVTM and CDR2 is ANQGSEA. The V end lost 6 bases, the J end lost 0 bases, and 15 bases lay between the germline ends. The CDR3 here is CSVVDTLASYEQYF. The CDR3 DNA reads TGCAGCGTCGTGGACACTTTAGCCTCCTACGAGCAGTACTTC.

The chain carries TRBV4-2 and TRBJ2-5; D assignment may be TRBD1 or TRBD2 (5 bases each). Germline V lookup: CDR1 LGHNA, CDR2 YNFKEQ. The CDR3 has 17 residues. V lost 3 bases and J lost 0, with 17 bases in between. The CDR3 region has the DNA TGTGCCAGCAGCCAGGGCCCGGGGCAGCAGTACCAAGAGACCCAGTACTTC. It yields the protein CASSQGPGQQYQETQYF.

The rearrangement links TRBV20-1 to TRBJ2-1; 8 nucleotides match TRBD2. V lost 6 bases to trimming and J lost 5 bases; unmatched junction nucleotides: 9. Germline V gene sequence: CDR1 DFQATT, CDR2 SNEGSKA (reference sequence). CDR3 size: 14 residues. The CDR3 here is CSALKRERHNEQFF. The CDR3 DNA reads as TGCAGTGCCCTCAAGCGGGAGCGACACAATGAGCAGTTCTTC.

CDR3 nucleotides: TGTGCCAGCAGCCGCCTACTCGGGCGGAACACTGAAGCTTTCTTT. It encodes CASSRLLGRNTEAFF. V is TRBV28 and J is TRBJ1-1; D not certain. Trimming stripped 6 bases from V and 1 base from J, with 15 bases between. Germline-derived CDR1 and CDR2 are MDHEN and SYDVKM. This CDR3 has 15 residues.

The rearrangement links TRBV6-5 to TRBJ2-3; TRBD2 agrees at 8 bases. J gave up 3 bases and V 5 bases, and 7 bases lay outside the gene matches. The CDR3 runs to 15 residues. CDR1 and CDR2 (germline): MNHEY, SVGAGI. DNA of the CDR3: TGTGCCAGCAGTCAACGGGAGGGCAGAACAGATACGCAGTATTTT. It is translated as CASSQREGRTDTQYF.

The chain uses TRBV12-3 or TRBV12-4 and TRBJ2-3, with D possibly matching TRBD1 (6 bases). The V end was cut by 6 bases, the J end by 2 bases, with 18 bases between. The length of the CDR3 is 16 residues. The CDR3: CASSRGGQVITDTQYF. Here the CDR3 DNA reads TGTGCCAGCAGCCGAGGGGGACAAGTAATCACAGATACGCAGTATTTT.

The V call is TRBV11-3, the J call TRBJ2-1; D remains unclear. The CDR3 loop spans 13 amino acids. The germline CDR1 and CDR2 sequences are SGHNT and YENEEA. The V end lost 4 bases, the J end lost 9 bases, and 13 bases lay between the germline ends. The CDR3 DNA reads TGTGCCAGCAGCTCAGATAATTCTGGTGAGCAGTTCTTC. It is translated as CASSSDNSGEQFF. Full variable domain (remainder filled in from reference TRBV11-3 and TRBJ2-1): EAGVVQSPRYKIIEKKQPVAFWCNPISGHNTLYWYLQNLGQGPELLIRYENEEAVDDSQLPKDRFSAERLKGVDSTLKIQPAELGDSAVYLCASSSDNSGEQFFGPGTRLTVL.

This clonotype was seen a few times. The chain uses TRBV3-1 and TRBJ2-5; the D gene could be TRBD1 or TRBD2 (5 bases each). Germline assignment: CDR1 LGHDT and CDR2 YNNKEL (reference sequence). The CDR3 is 14 amino acids. V was pared by 4 bases and J by 5 bases, with 14 bases between. This CDR3 is CASSLARGGETQYF. The CDR3 DNA follows: TGTGCCAGCAGCCTCGCTCGGGGCGGTGAGACCCAGTACTTC.

V is TRBV3-1 and J is TRBJ2-5, with D possibly TRBD2 on 6 matching bases. Germline-derived CDR1 and CDR2 are LGHDT and YNNKEL (reference sequence). The CDR3 is made up of 11 amino acids. V lost 5 bases and J lost 11, with 12 bases in between. In DNA form, the CDR3 reads TGTGCCAGCAGCTCGGGCCGGGGGCAGTACTTC. Translation: CASSSGRGQYF.

The chain couples TRBV12-3 or TRBV12-4 to TRBJ1-5; no firm D call. The CDR3 sequence is 14 residues long. Trimming removed 3 bases from V and 7 bases from J, with 13 bases in between. CDR3 sequence: CASSLMGLQQPQHF. CDR3 bases: TGTGCCAGCAGTTTGATGGGGTTACAACAGCCCCAGCATTTT.

This clonotype turned up a few times. The chain recombines TRBV20-1 with TRBJ1-2, with TRBD1 as a possible D gene (6 bases). This CDR3 has 19 amino acids. Trimming took off 2 bases at V and 5 bases at J, with 30 bases between the two ends. CDR1 DFQATT and CDR2 SNEGSKA come from the germline V gene (reference sequence). CDR3 nucleotide sequence: TGCAGTGCTAGACCGCCACCGGGGGCAGGGAAAATTGGAATTTATGGCTACACCTTC. Translation gives CSARPPPGAGKIGIYGYTF.

This clonotype was picked up a small number of times. The rearrangement joins TRBV6-2 or TRBV6-3 to TRBJ2-1, with TRBD2 identical over 11 bases. J gave up 4 bases and V 0 bases, and 8 bases lay outside the gene matches. Germline V gene data show CDR1 as MNHEY and CDR2 as SVGEGT. The CDR3 contains 18 residues. DNA for the CDR3: TGTGCCAGCAGTTACTCCCCACTGACTAGCGGGATTTACAATGAGCAGTTCTTC. This encodes CASSYSPLTSGIYNEQFF.

This rearrangement joins TRBV15 to TRBJ2-7, with TRBD2 as a possible D gene (6 bases). Per the germline V gene, CDR1 is LNHNV and CDR2 is YYDKDF (reference sequence). V dropped 0 bases and J dropped 5 bases, with 14 bases sitting between them. The CDR3 is 15 amino acids. CDR3 bases: TGTGCCACCAGCAGAGACCCTGTGCGGGGCGACGAGCAGTACTTC. Its protein product is CATSRDPVRGDEQYF.

V is TRBV12-3 or TRBV12-4 and J is TRBJ2-5; TRBD2 aligns across 9 bases. With 1 base clipped from V and 7 bases from J, the junction kept 7 bases outside the gene matches. The CDR3 is 15 residues long. CDR3 sequence: CASSLVASGATTQYF. The CDR3 DNA follows: TGTGCCAGCAGTTTAGTGGCTAGCGGGGCAACGACCCAGTACTTC.

This clonotype was seen a handful of times. The chain joins TRBV6-1 to TRBJ2-5; either TRBD1 or TRBD2 may supply D (6 bases each). V was clipped by 5 bases and J by 4 bases, with 14 bases between them. This CDR3 region has 14 residues. Germline V gene data show CDR1 as MNHNS and CDR2 as SASEGT. The CDR3 DNA follows: TGTGCCAGCAGTATTATAGGGGGGACAGAGACCCAGTACTTC. Its translation: CASSIIGGTETQYF.

CDR3 nucleotides: TGTGCCAGCAGTTACGTCCCTAGCGCCGGGGAGCTGTTTTTT. Translated: CASSYVPSAGELFF. The chain is built from TRBV6-6 and TRBJ2-2; possible D gene TRBD2, 6 bases. CDR1 and CDR2 (germline): MNHNY, SVGAGI (reference sequence). The CDR3 is made up of 14 amino acids. V lost 2 bases and J lost 6, with 10 bases in between.

The J gene is TRBJ1-1, the V gene TRBV29-1; D remains unclear. The V end was cut by 6 bases, the J end by 1 base, with 12 bases between. The CDR3 length is 13 residues. CDR1 is SQVTM, CDR2 ANQGSEA, per germline. The CDR3 DNA reads TGCAGCGTGTGGTGGGCCCAGAACACTGAAGCTTTCTTT. Translation gives CSVWWAQNTEAFF.

The chain uses TRBV12-3 or TRBV12-4 and TRBJ2-3, with 7 nucleotides matching TRBD2. The CDR3 loop spans 15 amino acids. The junction had 8 bases not matched to a gene; V was cut back by 5 bases and J by 3 bases. The CDR3 spells CASSPWAGVTDTQYF. CDR3 nucleotide sequence: TGTGCCAGCAGTCCCTGGGCGGGAGTAACAGATACGCAGTATTTT.

The chain joins TRBV14 to TRBJ1-2; D is perhaps TRBD1 (5 bases). V lost 0 bases to trimming and J lost 8 bases, with 16 bases between them. This CDR3 has 15 amino acids. Germline CDR1 and CDR2: SGHDN and FVKESK. This CDR3 is CASSQDLTGLRGYTF. The CDR3 nucleotides are TGTGCCAGCAGCCAAGATCTCACAGGCCTTAGGGGCTACACCTTC. The variable domain in full, with the rest retrieved from reference TRBV14 and TRBJ1-2, is EAGVTQFPSHSVIEKGQTVTLRCDPISGHDNLYWYRRVMGKEIKFLLHFVKESKQDESGMPNNRFLAERTGGTYSTLKVQPAELEDSGVYFCASSQDLTGLRGYTFGSGTRLTVV.

In regard to this clonotype: Mismatch with germline at one junction end may stem from a read error. This chain uses TRBV5-1 with TRBJ2-7, with TRBD1 identical over 8 bases. This CDR3 region has 14 residues. Germline V gene sequence: CDR1 SGHRS, CDR2 YFSETQ. In nucleotides, the CDR3 is TGTGCCAGCAGTTTAGAACAGGGGGCCTACGAGCAGTACTTC. It specifies CASSLEQGAYEQYF. The full variable domain, in which reference TRBV5-1 and TRBJ2-7 provide the parts outside the CDR3, is KAGVTQTPRYLIKTRGQQVTLSCSPISGHRSVSWYQQTPGQGLQFLFEYFSETQRNKGNFPGRFSGRQFSNSRSEMNVSTLELGDSALYLCASSLEQGAYEQYFGPGTRLTVT.

This sequence joins TRBV29-1 and TRBJ2-5, with TRBD2 identical over 10 bases. The CDR3 contains 15 residues. The germline gives CDR1 SQVTM, CDR2 ANQGSEA. The V and J ends lost 3 bases and 4 bases, in that order; junction bases with no gene match: 8. Written as DNA, the CDR3 is TGCAGCGTTGACGCTAGCGGGAGCGGTGCAGAGACCCAGTACTTC. Protein sequence: CSVDASGSGAETQYF.